Here is one TCR beta chain with its context. This clone showed up just a few times. Its antigen target is currently unknown. No much larger clone exists at a distance of one base, and base qualities are not known. Each donor gave one peripheral blood draw, about 110 mL on average, collected into heparinised tubes. Using a panel that included CD45RO, CCR7, CD25, CD127, CD95 and CD27, naive, central memory, regulatory and stem cell-like memory CD4+ T cells were sorted on a BD FACSAria II. A purity above 95% was achieved for all sorted populations. PBMCs were isolated immediately by Lymphoprep density gradient centrifugation and stained directly without culture. So that batch effects would be minimized, each experiment stained and sorted samples in pairs, pairing one healthy donor with one patient. The data were taken from a study of beta chain features in type 1 diabetes listed by TCRdb under 2018. Broadly, across the study: Patients and healthy donors did not differ in mean age, gender distribution, total cell number or subset yield. Regulatory and stem cell-like memory subsets were isolated from only 8 patients and about eight healthy donors, whereas naive and central memory subsets came from all 28 donors. In the study, recently diagnosed type 1 diabetes patients and matched healthy donors were compared on the TCRB repertoires of their sorted circulating CD4+ T cell subsets. A total of 90 million to 130 million sorted cells were examined across all samples, and a strong correlation was observed between cell number per subset and RNA yield. What the authors observed across the whole study: Naive, central memory and regulatory TCRB repertoires appeared to be more alike among patients than among healthy donors. Fewer insertions and more nucleotide deletions at VDJ recombination sites were observed in patients with type 1 diabetes, implying thymic rearrangement abnormalities. Because cDNA was sequenced instead of genomic DNA, highly expressing activated cells could be over-represented, though the groups showed no difference in activation or CD3 levels. A moderate but significant shortening of TCRB CDR3 length was observed in type 1 diabetes patients in all four CD4+ subsets. Only small numbers of individuals were included in the HLA sub-analyses, which left unresolved whether HLA type had any influence on TCRB rearrangement. Shorter templates might be favored by PCR, yet because patient and control samples were amplified and corrected together, any such skew would affect both groups equally.

The entire amount of isolated RNA was reverse transcribed using the High Capacity cDNA Reverse Transcription Kit, so the sequenced TCRB transcripts were expressed ones. Naive, central memory and regulatory T cell samples underwent deep immunoSEQ sequencing, averaging roughly 3.4 million total reads per sample. After sorted cells were lysed in RLT buffer, RNA was extracted with DNase-treated RNeasy Micro or Mini kits, with the choice depending on cell number. Each cell subset was processed separately to prevent cross-contamination, with patient and healthy donor samples processed together. TCRB sequences were amplified from cDNA with the immunoSEQ multiplex PCR, producing 87-bp fragments spanning the CDR3 region. Sequencing of the amplicons was done on the Illumina HiSeq platform. Concerning the study's data processing: Synthetic template baselines were used to correct PCR bias computationally, reads within Hamming distance 2 were collapsed together, and singletons that could not be merged were discarded. By aligning reads against IMGT, V, D and J genes, CDR3 length, and insertions or deletions at six rearrangement sites were assigned. Within each subset, clonotype counts were normalized to sorted cell number, and only after that were true diversity and Gini coefficients computed with the tcR R package. The overlap coefficient, calculated on TCRB nucleotide sequences, was used to measure repertoire sharing. Out-of-frame TCRB sequences from naive cells were analyzed as a proxy for the pre-selection repertoire. TCRdb took over this immuneACCESS table, retaining in-frame rearrangements with V and J assigned. Such tables are incomplete; in checked studies, under half of the missing clones stem from an unresolved V gene, and the remainder is unexplained. V, J and clone size are those of that table, while D and trimming were read from the DNA. The sample has 130,000 to 150,000 clones on record, roughly 10% of them singletons. The ten biggest clones cover around 1.4% of the sample.

The sequence was collected from a man aged 18 to 35 in good health. The sample comprised naive CD4+ T cells from blood. In light of the paper, this sample's cell subset or site label describes: true naive CD4+ T cells.

The CDR3 has the sequence CASSPRQSIDGEQYF. The nucleotides read TGTGCCAGCTCACCGCGACAGTCCATAGATGGGGAGCAGTACTTC. The chain is made from TRBV18 and TRBJ2-7; tentative D gene TRBD1, with 5 bases matching. Via the germline V gene, CDR1 is KGHSH and CDR2 LQKENI. The CDR3 measures 15 amino acids from cysteine to phenylalanine. The retained sequence is limited to the CDR3, 45 bases, with the frame set at the first base. V is shortened by 3 bases, J by 7 bases, and the region joining them spans 19 bases.